The 23 T cell receptor beta chains reported below all come from one sample, sequenced in a study of T cell changes during pregnancy in multiple sclerosis. Some clones are missing from TCRdb's copy, which holds only in-frame ones; the method was immunoSEQ multiplex PCR. The sample records tens of thousands of clones, 90% being singletons. The sample was peripheral blood, taken after pregnancy. The receptor set was obtained from a female donor in good health, enrolled as a control in a pregnancy study.

This chain links TRBV29-1 with TRBJ1-2; 9 bases fit TRBD1. CDR3 length: 12 residues. Germline loops: CDR1 SQVTM, CDR2 ANQGSEA. V was pared by 7 bases and J by 6 bases, with 6 bases of the junction left unmatched. CDR3 nucleotide sequence: TGCAGCGACGGTACAGGGGGCCATGGCTACACCTTC. Translation gives CSDGTGGHGYTF. Full variable domain (missing parts from reference TRBV29-1 and TRBJ1-2): SAVISQKPSRDICQRGTSLTIQCQVDSQVTMMFWYRQQPGQSLTLIATANQGSEATYESGFVIDKFPISRPNLTFSTLTVSNMSPEDSSIYLCSDGTGGHGYTFGSGTRLTVV.

V is TRBV7-6 and J is TRBJ2-3, with 9 nucleotides matching TRBD2. CDR3 length: 16 residues. CDR1 and CDR2 from the germline V gene are SGHVS and FNYEAQ. The ends lost 5 bases at V and 6 bases at J; junction bases unmatched: 12. Here the CDR3 DNA reads TGTGCCAGCAGCCCAACCGCGGGGGGGCCAGGTGATACGCAGTATTTT. It codes for CASSPTAGGPGDTQYF.

This clone was counted a single time. This sequence joins TRBV10-3 and TRBJ2-3; 8 bases are a match to TRBD2. Germline V lookup: CDR1 ENHRY, CDR2 SYGVKD. With V trimmed by 3 bases and J by 3 bases, 8 bases remained unmatched. This CDR3 has 16 amino acids. The CDR3 loop reads CAISDFAGTSTDTQYF. The CDR3 region has the DNA TGTGCCATCAGTGACTTCGCCGGGACTAGTACAGATACGCAGTATTTT.

This clone occurred once. V usage is TRBV6-6 and J usage is TRBJ1-4, with 7 positions matching TRBD1. The V gene end was trimmed by 8 bases and the J gene end by 7 bases; junction bases not matched to a gene: 4. Germline-derived CDR1 and CDR2 are MNHNY and SVGAGI (reference sequence). The CDR3 extends over 12 amino acids. The CDR3 region is CASSDRVEKLFF. The CDR3 coding sequence is TGTGCCAGCTCCGACAGGGTTGAAAAACTGTTTTTT.

The chain links TRBV7-8 to TRBJ2-7, with a tentative D call TRBD1 (6 bases). This CDR3 is built from 14 residues. V was cut by 3 bases and J by 5 bases, with 14 bases left in between. Germline assignment: CDR1 SGHVS and CDR2 FQNEAQ. The CDR3 coding sequence is TGTGCCAGCAGCTTTTCAGGGGCCTACCACGAGCAGTACTTC. Residues: CASSFSGAYHEQYF.

Only a few counts were recorded for this clone. The gene calls are TRBV7-2 and TRBJ2-7; D might be TRBD2 (6 bases). The V gene lost 3 bases and the J gene lost 7 bases, with 19 bases spanning the gap. Germline CDR1 is SGHTA and CDR2 is FQGNSA. The CDR3 is 15 residues long. The CDR3 DNA is TGTGCCAGCAGCTTTATACTAGCCCCGGAGGGGGAGCAGTACTTC. Protein sequence: CASSFILAPEGEQYF.

This clone showed up just once. The V and J genes are TRBV4-1 and TRBJ1-2; weak D call: TRBD1 (6 bases). CDR3 length: 16 residues. The germline V gene encodes CDR1 MGHRA and CDR2 YSYEKL. V lost 0 bases and J 4 bases, leaving 15 bases between the germline ends. The CDR3 nucleotides are TGCGCCAGCAGCCAAGAAGCGGCAGGGGCGTCCTATGGCTACACCTTC. Its protein is CASSQEAAGASYGYTF.

This chain connects TRBV7-9 to TRBJ2-1, with D possibly being TRBD1 (6 bases). The germline V gene encodes CDR1 SEHNR and CDR2 FQNEAQ (reference sequence). The CDR3 sequence is 15 residues long. V was trimmed by 5 bases and J by 0 bases, leaving 11 bases between them. Written as DNA, the CDR3 is TGTGCCAGCAGCGGACAGCTTGACTCCTACAATGAGCAGTTCTTC. Translating gives CASSGQLDSYNEQFF.

The V call is TRBV7-9, the J call TRBJ1-6; D call uncertain. V was pared by 6 bases and J by 7 bases, with 13 bases between. This CDR3 region has 14 residues. Germline V CDR1 and CDR2: SEHNR, FQNEAQ (reference sequence). CDR3 amino acids: CASRPEGLNSPLHF. CDR3 nucleotide sequence: TGTGCCAGCAGGCCAGAGGGATTAAATTCACCCCTCCACTTT. Complete variable domain (other parts from reference TRBV7-9 and TRBJ1-6): DTGVSQNPRHKITKRGQNVTFRCDPISEHNRLYWYRQTLGQGPEFLTYFQNEAQLEKSRLLSDRFSAERPKGSFSTLEIQRTEQGDSAMYLCASRPEGLNSPLHFGNGTRLTVT.

Concerning this clone: Different DNA sequences within this sample yield the same CDR3. The chain employs TRBV5-1 and TRBJ1-1, with no clear D. V lost 0 bases to trimming and J lost 5 bases, with 8 bases between them. Per the germline V gene, CDR1 is SGHRS and CDR2 is YFSETQ. The CDR3 is made up of 13 amino acids. CDR3 residues: CASSLGGGTEAFF. DNA of the CDR3: TGCGCCAGCAGCTTGGGCGGTGGAACTGAAGCTTTCTTT. Full variable domain (outside the CDR3, taken from reference TRBV5-1 and TRBJ1-1): KAGVTQTPRYLIKTRGQQVTLSCSPISGHRSVSWYQQTPGQGLQFLFEYFSETQRNKGNFPGRFSGRQFSNSRSEMNVSTLELGDSALYLCASSLGGGTEAFFGQGTRLTVV.

This chain links TRBV19 with TRBJ2-7; possible D gene TRBD2, 6 bases. The V and J ends lost 6 bases and 2 bases respectively, with 17 bases between them. The germline gives CDR1 LNHDA, CDR2 SQIVND (reference sequence). CDR3 length: 15 residues. CDR3 in amino acids: CASRVGTSTAYEQYF. In DNA form, the CDR3 reads TGTGCCAGTAGGGTCGGGACTTCAACAGCCTACGAGCAGTACTTC.

This clone is labeled as medium-sized (0.01 to 0.1%). Mismatch with germline at one junction end may stem from a read error. The chain carries TRBV30 and TRBJ1-1; TRBD1 agrees at 11 bases. The CDR3 runs to 12 residues. The germline V gene has CDR1 GTSNPN and CDR2 SVGIG (reference sequence). CDR3 sequence reads: CAWGGQGEMFLF. The CDR3 nucleotides are TGTGCCTGGGGGGGACAGGGGGAAATGTTTCTCTTT. The full variable domain, its missing parts supplied by reference TRBV30 and TRBJ1-1, is SQTIHQWPATLVQPVGSPLSLECTVEGTSNPNLYWYRQAAGRGLQLLFYSVGIGQISSEVPQNLSASRPQDRQFILSSKKLLLSDSGFYLCAWGGQGEMFLFGQGTRLTVV.

Comments on this clone: The same CDR3 also results from other DNA sequences found in this sample. J is TRBJ2-5 and V is TRBV7-3, with 7 positions matching TRBD2. Germline lookup yields CDR1 SGHTA and CDR2 FQGTGA. The CDR3 covers 13 residues. J lost 3 bases, V lost 5 bases, and 3 bases had no gene match. CDR3 sequence (DNA): TGTGCCAGCAGCCCAGCGGGGAAAGAGACCCAGTACTTC. This codes for CASSPAGKETQYF.

The V gene is TRBV18, the J gene TRBJ2-7; TRBD1 matches 9 bases. V shed 3 bases and J 6 bases; nucleotides not matched to a gene: 3. The CDR3 has 13 amino acids. Germline V gene sequence: CDR1 KGHSH, CDR2 LQKENI. In DNA form, the CDR3 reads TGTGCCAGCTCACCGGGACAGGGTGGCGAGCAGTACTTC. Translation gives CASSPGQGGEQYF.

The chain couples TRBV25-1 to TRBJ1-2; tentatively, D is TRBD1 (5 bases). Germline CDR1 is MGHDK and CDR2 is SYGVNS. V gave up 2 bases and J gave up 4 bases, with 11 bases separating them. The length of the CDR3 is 14 residues. CDR3: CASSETSRVYGYTF. CDR3 coding DNA: TGTGCCAGCAGTGAAACTTCCAGGGTCTATGGCTACACCTTC.

The gene calls are TRBV11-2 and TRBJ2-7; TRBD1 matches at 8 bases. Germline CDR1 is SGHAT and CDR2 is FQNNGV. This CDR3 region has 14 residues. Germline trimming cut 3 bases from V and 1 base from J; bases unmatched to any gene: 2. CDR3 nucleotides: TGTGCCAGCAGCTTCGGGACAGGATCCTACGAGCAGTACTTC. It specifies CASSFGTGSYEQYF. Combining the CDR3 with reference TRBV11-2 and TRBJ2-7 gives the whole variable domain EAGVAQSPRYKIIEKRQSVAFWCNPISGHATLYWYQQILGQGPKLLIQFQNNGVVDDSQLPKDRFSAERLKGVDSTLKIQPAKLEDSAVYLCASSFGTGSYEQYFGPGTRLTVT.

The sample holds a few counts of this clone. The chain couples TRBV28 to TRBJ2-3, with 9 bases that match TRBD2. Germline trimming cut 5 bases from V and 2 bases from J; bases unmatched to any gene: 11. The V gene's germline CDR1 is MDHEN and CDR2 SYDVKM. CDR3 length: 17 residues. CDR3 protein: CASSTNPLAGFTDTQYF. DNA of the CDR3: TGTGCCAGCAGTACCAACCCTCTAGCGGGATTCACAGATACGCAGTATTTT. Looking up the rest from reference TRBV28 and TRBJ2-3 gives the full variable domain: DVKVTQSSRYLVKRTGEKVFLECVQDMDHENMFWYRQDPGLGLRLIYFSYDVKMKEKGDIPEGYSVSREKKERFSLILESASTNQTSMYLCASSTNPLAGFTDTQYFGPGTRLTVL.

This chain links TRBV27 with TRBJ2-7, with unresolved D. The V gene's germline CDR1 is MNHEY and CDR2 SMNVEV (reference sequence). V lost 2 bases and J lost 6, with 5 bases in between. The CDR3 length is 11 residues. Here the CDR3 reads CASSLEAEQYF. The DNA for the CDR3 is TGTGCCAGCAGTTTAGAGGCCGAGCAGTACTTC.

This clone was counted between two and nine times. The V call is TRBV2, the J call TRBJ1-1; D gene uncertain. Germline V gene sequence: CDR1 SNHLY, CDR2 FYNNEI. This CDR3 comprises 10 residues. Trimming shortened V by 4 bases and J by 7 bases, and 4 bases separated the two germline ends. The CDR3 loop reads CASSGLEAFF. For the CDR3, the DNA is TGTGCCAGCAGTGGGCTTGAAGCTTTCTTT.

CDR3 loop: CAISGAGGNNSPLHF. The CDR3 DNA reads as TGTGCCATCAGTGGGGCAGGGGGGAATAATTCACCCCTCCACTTT. V is TRBV10-3 and J is TRBJ1-6, with 7 positions matching TRBD1. CDR3 length: 15 amino acids. The V gene end was trimmed by 4 bases and the J gene end by 5 bases; junction bases not matched to a gene: 5. Germline V gene data show CDR1 as ENHRY and CDR2 as SYGVKD.

This rearrangement joins TRBV9 to TRBJ1-2; 8 nucleotides match TRBD1. V shed 4 bases and J 3 bases; nucleotides not matched to a gene: 5. The CDR3 runs to 14 residues. Germline loops: CDR1 SGDLS, CDR2 YYNGEE. CDR3 nucleotides: TGTGCCAGCAGCCCGACGACAGGGGACTATGGCTACACCTTC. Amino acid sequence: CASSPTTGDYGYTF.

V usage is TRBV5-5 and J usage is TRBJ1-3; a possible D gene is TRBD1 (5 bases). The CDR3 is 17 residues long. Germline values: CDR1 SGHKS, CDR2 YYEKEE (reference sequence). With 4 bases removed from V and 1 base from J, the gap between germline ends came to 18 bases. Here the CDR3 DNA reads TGTGCCAGCAGCGTTGGGCTCAGCGGGGCATCTGGAAACACCATATATTTT. It specifies CASSVGLSGASGNTIYF.

CDR3 sequence (DNA): TGTGCCAGCACCAACCCGGACTTGACCTACGAGCAGTACTTC. Its protein is CASTNPDLTYEQYF. V and J are TRBV7-9 and TRBJ2-7, with D possibly TRBD2 on 5 matching bases. This CDR3 is built from 14 residues. The germline CDR1 and CDR2 sequences are SEHNR and FQNEAQ (reference sequence). V lost 7 bases to trimming and J lost 2 bases, with 15 bases between them.